The rows below give T cell receptor beta chains drawn from one sample of a study of blood T cell repertoires in COVID-19. The method was immunoSEQ multiplex PCR; TCRdb's version includes in-frame clones alone and lacks a portion of them. This table holds 300,000 to 400,000 clones, 65% to 90% found once. Material: PBMCs or T cells enriched from blood (not recorded which). The receptor set was obtained from a middle-aged woman with acute COVID-19. CDR3s include the opening cysteine and the closing phenylalanine or tryptophan. A clone size is listed for some rows: how often the clone was seen (once, few, many), or a class if it is expanded.

TRBV29-1	13	TRBJ2-5	-	CSAAPQRAETQYF
TRBV19	16	TRBJ1-2	once	CASSTGTGRSNYGYTF
TRBV6-5	16	TRBJ1-6	-	CASSYGGQGASSPLHF
TRBV11-2	16	TRBJ1-6	-	CASTPGVSSYNSPLHF
TRBV5-1	15	TRBJ1-1	once	CASSQLGGENTEAFF
TRBV3-1/TRBV3-2	14	TRBJ1-1	few	CASSQPTAFTEAFF
TRBV10-1	17	TRBJ1-5	-	CASSGGFGGDSNQPQHF
TRBV5-4	15	TRBJ1-2	-	CASSLEATNNYGYTF
TRBV7-9	13	TRBJ1-2	-	CASSLAEGRGYTF
TRBV7-9	13	TRBJ2-7	-	CASSPSERYEQYF
TRBV6-5	16	TRBJ2-7	few	CASSYSSSGTAYEQYF
TRBV27	14	TRBJ1-6	-	CASSQGQGNSPLHF
TRBV4-3	15	TRBJ2-1	-	CASSQGLAAYNEQFF